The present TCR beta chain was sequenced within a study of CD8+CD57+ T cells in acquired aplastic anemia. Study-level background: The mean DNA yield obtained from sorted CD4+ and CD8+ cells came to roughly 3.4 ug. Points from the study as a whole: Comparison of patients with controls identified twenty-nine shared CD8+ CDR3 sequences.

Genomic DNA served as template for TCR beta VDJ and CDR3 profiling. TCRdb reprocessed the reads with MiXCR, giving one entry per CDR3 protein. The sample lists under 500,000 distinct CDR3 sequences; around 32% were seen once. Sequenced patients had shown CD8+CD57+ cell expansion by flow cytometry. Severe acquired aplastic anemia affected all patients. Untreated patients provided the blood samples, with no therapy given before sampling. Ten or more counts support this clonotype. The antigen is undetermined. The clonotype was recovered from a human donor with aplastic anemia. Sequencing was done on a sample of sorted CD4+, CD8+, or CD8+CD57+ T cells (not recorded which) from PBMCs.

The CDR3 loop reads CSVSTGGGWEKLFF. In nucleotides, the CDR3 is TGCAGCGTTTCGACAGGGGGCGGGTGGGAAAAACTGTTTTTT. This rearrangement joins TRBV29-1 to TRBJ1-4; 10 bases are shared with TRBD1. V shed 5 bases and J 8 bases; nucleotides not matched to a gene: 8. The CDR3 is 14 amino acids. In germline, CDR1 is SQVTM, CDR2 ANQGSEA.